This TCR beta chain was captured by sequencing in a study of Graves' ophthalmopathy and Graves' hyperthyroidism. General study findings and limits: A 13-signature model separated ophthalmopathy from stable hyperthyroidism, reaching roughly 85% sensitivity and roughly 82% specificity cross-validated.

This clonotype was detected many times. What it binds is not known. Hyperthyroidism cases were recent diagnoses of under 2 months' duration in people aged 18 to 65. Exclusion covered patients with other autoimmune diseases or uncontrolled infections (as well as pregnancy or lactation). From fresh peripheral blood, around 9.3 ml in volume, the PBMCs were obtained. TCR beta CDR3 regions were amplified from RNA transcripts. The first round was an RT-PCR with HTBI primers, and the second round was a multiplex PCR. TCRdb processed the multiplex PCR reads anew with MiXCR; each CDR3 protein has one entry. The profile covers around 400,000 distinct CDR3 sequences, with roughly 21% appearing a single time and approximately 3.2% taken by the ten largest. The sequencing sample was made of peripheral blood. This clonotype was sampled from a woman aged 18-29 years with stable Graves' hyperthyroidism.

The CDR3 sequence is CATSARTGNTGELFF. CDR3 bases: TGTGCCACCAGCGCCCGGACGGGGAACACCGGGGAGCTGTTTTTT. The rearrangement joins TRBV24-1 to TRBJ2-2; the D is unclear. The V gene lost 7 bases and the J gene lost 1 base, with 12 bases spanning the gap. Germline CDR1 reads KGHDR; CDR2 reads SFDVKD. This CDR3 contains 15 residues.